Given below is one TCR beta chain in context. TCRdb re-called the 5' RACE reads and shows each CDR3 protein once, DNA omitted. This sample contains about 450,000 distinct CDR3 sequences. This specimen belongs to a study of monozygotic twins with inflammatory bowel disease. CDR3 size: 15 residues. The receptor was derived from a human donor with ulcerative colitis or Crohn's disease, or a healthy co-twin of an affected twin (not recorded which). The chain couples TRBV12-3 or TRBV12-4 to TRBJ2-1; TCRdb lists TRBD1, though no DNA is available to test this call. The specimen sequenced was blood. The CDR3 sequence: CASTLRGVEDNEQFF.